This T cell receptor beta chain was captured by sequencing in a study of shared clonotypes between healthy human individuals. Some clones are missing from TCRdb's copy, which holds only in-frame ones; the method was immunoSEQ multiplex PCR. Of about 580,000 clones listed, 95% to 98% are singletons. Cells designated naive CD8 were CD45RO-negative and were positively selected for CCR7, with terminally differentiated effector memory CD45RA+ cells excluded. V lost 7 bases and J lost 5, with 21 bases in between. The germline V gene has CDR1 MDHEN and CDR2 SYDVKM. The CDR3 length is 15 residues. This chain links TRBV28 with TRBJ2-7; perhaps TRBD2 as D (6 bases). The sequence derives from a man younger than 45 in good health. Sequencing was performed on naive CD8+ T cells sorted from blood. CDR3 sequence: CASIFIAGIKDEQYF. The DNA for the CDR3 is TGTGCCAGCATTTTTATCGCGGGAATTAAAGACGAGCAGTACTTC.